These 9 T cell receptor beta chains share one sample of origin, sequenced in a study of T cell repertoires in cytomegalovirus infection. TCRdb called the reads again in MiXCR, with one record for every CDR3 protein. Of about 450,000 distinct CDR3 sequences in the sample, roughly 31% were seen once. The sequencing input was PBMCs. These receptors were obtained from a human donor in good health (CMV status not recorded). Some clones in this sample may be carry-over from other donors' samples.

This clonotype was detected a few times. The chain combines TRBV7-2 with TRBJ2-2; D possibly corresponds to TRBD1 (6 bases). Trimming left V 7 bases short and J 8 bases short, with 17 bases between. CDR1 and CDR2 (germline): SGHTA, FQGNSA. The CDR3 runs 14 residues. CDR3 bases: TGTGCCAGCATTGTAGTCGCAGGGGCGGGGGAGCTGTTTTTT. Amino acids: CASIVVAGAGELFF. Combining the CDR3 with reference TRBV7-2 and TRBJ2-2 gives the whole variable domain GAGVSQSPSNKVTEKGKDVELRCDPISGHTALYWYRQSLGQGLEFLIYFQGNSAPDKSGLPSDRFSAERTGGSVSTLTIQRTQQEDSAVYLCASIVVAGAGELFFGEGSRLTVL.

Concerning this clonotype itself: It is likely a read error, because the conserved phenylalanine at the end of the CDR3 is missing. This chain connects TRBV4-3 to TRBJ2-3; D is perhaps TRBD2 (7 bases). This CDR3 comprises 17 residues. Germline CDR1 is LGHNA and CDR2 is YSLEER. V lost 0 bases to trimming and J lost 4 bases, with 17 bases between them. The CDR3 DNA is TGCGCCAGCAGCCAAGATCTGGGGGGGGGGCCGTCAGATACGCAGTATCTT. Translation: CASSQDLGGGPSDTQYL.

The chain joins TRBV19 to TRBJ1-1, with 8 bases aligning to TRBD1. CDR1 and CDR2 (germline): LNHDA, SQIVND (reference sequence). This CDR3 contains 18 residues. Germline trimming cut 5 bases from V and 0 bases from J; bases unmatched to any gene: 14. CDR3 residues: CASSERGQGRAMNTEAFF. The CDR3 nucleotides read TGTGCCAGTAGTGAACGAGGACAGGGACGGGCTATGAACACTGAAGCTTTCTTT.

The chain is built from TRBV20-1 and TRBJ2-5; D call uncertain. This CDR3 spans 13 amino acids. The germline gives CDR1 DFQATT, CDR2 SNEGSKA (reference sequence). Trimming took 6 bases from V and 2 from J, leaving 13 bases between them. The CDR3 DNA is TGCAGTGCAACGGACGGTATTCAAGAGACCCAGTACTTC. Its protein product is CSATDGIQETQYF.

Remarks on this clonotype: This sequence may be a read error, since a much larger clone differs from it by one base. CDR3 sequence: CATSSSNTESFF. The CDR3 nucleotides are TGTGCCACCAGTTCCAGCAACACTGAATCTTTCTTT. The V call is TRBV24-1, the J call TRBJ1-1; D gene uncertain. CDR1 is KGHDR, CDR2 SFDVKD, per germline. There are 12 residues in the CDR3.

This clonotype showed up just a few times. The V call is TRBV7-2, the J call TRBJ2-7; D not resolved. V gave up 2 bases and J gave up 0 bases, with 8 bases separating them. CDR1 and CDR2 (germline): SGHTA, FQGNSA. The CDR3 sequence is 14 residues long. CDR3 sequence reads: CASSLMASSYEQYF. In DNA form, the CDR3 reads TGTGCCAGCAGCTTAATGGCGAGCTCCTACGAGCAGTACTTC.

The V and J genes are TRBV14 and TRBJ2-1; 10 nucleotides match TRBD2. From germline, CDR1 is SGHDN and CDR2 FVKESK. The CDR3 covers 15 residues. The V segment lost 4 bases and the J segment 7 bases; nucleotides outside the gene matches: 7. CDR3: CASSRRAGGLNEQFF. CDR3 sequence (DNA): TGTGCCAGCAGCCGAAGAGCGGGGGGGCTTAATGAGCAGTTCTTC. Full variable domain (missing parts from reference TRBV14 and TRBJ2-1): EAGVTQFPSHSVIEKGQTVTLRCDPISGHDNLYWYRRVMGKEIKFLLHFVKESKQDESGMPNNRFLAERTGGTYSTLKVQPAELEDSGVYFCASSRRAGGLNEQFFGPGTRLTVL.

The J gene is TRBJ2-7, the V gene TRBV6-5; D remains unclear. CDR1 and CDR2 (germline): MNHEY, SVGAGI. V lost 2 bases to trimming and J lost 7 bases, with 18 bases between them. CDR3 length: 15 residues. This CDR3 reads CASSYGNFRSGEQYF. As DNA, the CDR3 is TGTGCCAGCAGTTACGGAAATTTCAGGTCCGGGGAGCAGTACTTC.

The chain is built from TRBV19 and TRBJ2-1, with a tentative D call TRBD2 (5 bases). V was shortened by 4 bases and J by 8 bases, with 12 bases between the two germline ends. The CDR3 spans 13 residues. Germline assignment: CDR1 LNHDA and CDR2 SQIVND (reference sequence). In DNA, the CDR3 is TGTGCCAGTAGTAACCTAGCTACGGATGAGCAGTTCTTC. Its translation is CASSNLATDEQFF.